This TCR beta chain emerged from a study of OX40 agonist ivuxolimab in advanced cancers. Study background: The drug used for patients, ivuxolimab, was an agonistic anti-OX40 (CD134) antibody. Cohort: around 86% men, mean age around 61, aged about 20 to 85.

Study-wide results and caveats: Partial responders at 0.1-3.0 mg/kg showed near-lowest clonal expansion. Also showing low normalized T-cell clonal expansion were some of the nonresponders.

A remark on this clone: What it binds is unknown.

This CDR3 is 15 amino acids long. The trim removed 0 bases at V and 6 bases at J, leaving 5 bases unmatched. Per the germline V gene, CDR1 is SGDLS and CDR2 is YYNGEE. The protocol was immunoSEQ multiplex PCR, while the TCRdb copy is restricted to in-frame clones and leaves out a portion. Counted here are 44,000 or so clones, approximately 85% occurring once; the ten biggest clones make up 1.5% to 2%. V is TRBV9 and J is TRBJ2-1, with 8 bases lining up with TRBD2. The origin of this receptor is an adult with an advanced solid tumor such as melanoma, head and neck, liver or kidney cancer. The input for sequencing was CD4+ or CD8+ T cells sorted from blood, taken in a trial of the OX40 agonist ivuxolimab. The CDR3 sequence: CASSVAAGVGNEQFF. CDR3 bases: TGTGCCAGCAGCGTAGCAGCGGGAGTCGGCAATGAGCAGTTCTTC.